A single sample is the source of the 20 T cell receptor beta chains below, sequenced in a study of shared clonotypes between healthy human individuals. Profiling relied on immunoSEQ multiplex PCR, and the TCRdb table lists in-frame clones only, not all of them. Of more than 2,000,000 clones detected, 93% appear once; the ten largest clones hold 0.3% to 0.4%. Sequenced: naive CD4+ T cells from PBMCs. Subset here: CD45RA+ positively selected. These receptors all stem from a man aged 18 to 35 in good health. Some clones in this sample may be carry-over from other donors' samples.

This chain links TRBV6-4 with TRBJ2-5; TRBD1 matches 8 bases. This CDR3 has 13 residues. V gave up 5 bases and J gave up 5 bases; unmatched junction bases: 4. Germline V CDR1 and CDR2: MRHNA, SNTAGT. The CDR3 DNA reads TGTGCCAGCAGTAGTACAGGGGGGGAGACCCAGTACTTC. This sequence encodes CASSSTGGETQYF.

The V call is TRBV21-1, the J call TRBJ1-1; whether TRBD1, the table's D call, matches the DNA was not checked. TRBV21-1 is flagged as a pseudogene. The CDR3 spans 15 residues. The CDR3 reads CASSRTGQVDTEAFF. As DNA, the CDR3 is TGTGCCAGCAGCAGGACAGGGCAGGTTGACACTGAAGCTTTCTTT.

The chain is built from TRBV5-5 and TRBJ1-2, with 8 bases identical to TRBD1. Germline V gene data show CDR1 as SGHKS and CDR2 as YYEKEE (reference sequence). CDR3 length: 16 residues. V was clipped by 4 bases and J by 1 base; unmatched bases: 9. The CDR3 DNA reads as TGTGCCAGCAGCCCGCAGGGGGCCCACCTTAACTATGGCTACACCTTC. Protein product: CASSPQGAHLNYGYTF.

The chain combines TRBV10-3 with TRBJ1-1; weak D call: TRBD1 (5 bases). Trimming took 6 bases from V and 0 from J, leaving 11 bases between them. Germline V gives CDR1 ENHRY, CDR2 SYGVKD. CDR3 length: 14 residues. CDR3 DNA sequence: TGTGCCATCAGACCGACAGAAATGAACACTGAAGCTTTCTTT. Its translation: CAIRPTEMNTEAFF.

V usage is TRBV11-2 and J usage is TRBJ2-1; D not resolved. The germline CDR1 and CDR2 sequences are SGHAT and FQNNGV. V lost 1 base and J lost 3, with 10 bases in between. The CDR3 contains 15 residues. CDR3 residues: CASSLAPRFYNEQFF. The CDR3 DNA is TGTGCCAGCAGCTTAGCTCCTAGGTTCTACAATGAGCAGTTCTTC.

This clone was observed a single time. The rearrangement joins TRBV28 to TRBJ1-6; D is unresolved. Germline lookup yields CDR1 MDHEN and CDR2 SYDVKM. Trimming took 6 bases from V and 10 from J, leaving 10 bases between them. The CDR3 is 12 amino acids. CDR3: CASSPVGSPLHF. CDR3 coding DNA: TGTGCCAGCAGCCCCGTGGGCTCACCCCTCCACTTT.

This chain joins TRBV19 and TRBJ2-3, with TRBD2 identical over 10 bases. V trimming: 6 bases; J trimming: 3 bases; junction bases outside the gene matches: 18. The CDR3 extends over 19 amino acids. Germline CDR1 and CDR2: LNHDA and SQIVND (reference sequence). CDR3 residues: CASSSSRAGGMFGTDTQYF. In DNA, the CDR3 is TGTGCCAGTAGCTCTTCCCGAGCGGGAGGGATGTTCGGGACAGATACGCAGTATTTT.

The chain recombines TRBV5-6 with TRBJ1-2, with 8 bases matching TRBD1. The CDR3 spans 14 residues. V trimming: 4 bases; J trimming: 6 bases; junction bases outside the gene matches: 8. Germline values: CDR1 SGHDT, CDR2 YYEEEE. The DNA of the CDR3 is TGTGCCAGCAGCAACGAGGACAGGGAGAATGGCTACACCTTC. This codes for CASSNEDRENGYTF. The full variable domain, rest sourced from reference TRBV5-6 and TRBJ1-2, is DAGVTQSPTHLIKTRGQQVTLRCSPKSGHDTVSWYQQALGQGPQFIFQYYEEEERQRGNFPDRFSGHQFPNYSSELNVNALLLGDSALYLCASSNEDRENGYTFGSGTRLTVV.

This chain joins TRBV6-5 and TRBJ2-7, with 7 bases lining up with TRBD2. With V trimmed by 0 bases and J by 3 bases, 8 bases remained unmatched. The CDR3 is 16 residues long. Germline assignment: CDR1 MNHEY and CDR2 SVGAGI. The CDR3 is CASSYSSSGAFYEQYF. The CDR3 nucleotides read TGTGCCAGCAGTTACTCGTCTAGCGGAGCGTTCTACGAGCAGTACTTC.

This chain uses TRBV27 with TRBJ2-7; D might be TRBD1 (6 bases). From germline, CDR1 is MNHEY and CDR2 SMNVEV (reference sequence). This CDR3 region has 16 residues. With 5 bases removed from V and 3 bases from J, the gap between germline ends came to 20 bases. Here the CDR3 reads CASSPSPTRQDYEQYF. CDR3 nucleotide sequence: TGTGCCAGCAGTCCCTCACCCACCCGACAGGACTACGAGCAGTACTTC.

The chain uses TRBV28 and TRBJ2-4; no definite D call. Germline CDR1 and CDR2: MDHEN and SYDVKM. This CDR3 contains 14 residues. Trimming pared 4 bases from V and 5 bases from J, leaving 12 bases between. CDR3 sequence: CASSSPGRQNIQYF. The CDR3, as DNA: TGTGCCAGCAGTTCCCCCGGACGTCAAAACATTCAGTACTTC.

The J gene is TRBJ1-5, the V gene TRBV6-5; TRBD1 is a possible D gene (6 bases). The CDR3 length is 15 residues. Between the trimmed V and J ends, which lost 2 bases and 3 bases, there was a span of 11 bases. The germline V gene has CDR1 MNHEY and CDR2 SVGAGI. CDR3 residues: CASSYAQGINQPQHF. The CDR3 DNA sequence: TGTGCCAGCAGTTACGCGCAGGGGATCAATCAGCCCCAGCATTTT.

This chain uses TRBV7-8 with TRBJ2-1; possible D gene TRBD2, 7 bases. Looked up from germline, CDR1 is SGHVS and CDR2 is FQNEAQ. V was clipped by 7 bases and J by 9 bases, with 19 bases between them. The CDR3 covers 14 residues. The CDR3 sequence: CASTPGGRLGEQFF. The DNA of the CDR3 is TGTGCCAGCACCCCGGGGGGCCGTTTGGGTGAGCAGTTCTTC.

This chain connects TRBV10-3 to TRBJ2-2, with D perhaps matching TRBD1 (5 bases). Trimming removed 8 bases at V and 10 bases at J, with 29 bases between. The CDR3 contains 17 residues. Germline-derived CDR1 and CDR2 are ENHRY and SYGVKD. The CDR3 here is CAIGGLGQGRPNEELFF. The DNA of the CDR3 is TGTGCCATCGGTGGTTTGGGGCAGGGTCGACCGAATGAGGAGCTGTTTTTT.

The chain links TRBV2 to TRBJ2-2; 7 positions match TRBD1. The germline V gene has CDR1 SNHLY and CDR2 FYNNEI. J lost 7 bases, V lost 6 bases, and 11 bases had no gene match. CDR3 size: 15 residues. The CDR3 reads CASRILRGKVGELFF. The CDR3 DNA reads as TGTGCCAGCAGAATACTCAGGGGGAAGGTCGGGGAGCTGTTTTTT.

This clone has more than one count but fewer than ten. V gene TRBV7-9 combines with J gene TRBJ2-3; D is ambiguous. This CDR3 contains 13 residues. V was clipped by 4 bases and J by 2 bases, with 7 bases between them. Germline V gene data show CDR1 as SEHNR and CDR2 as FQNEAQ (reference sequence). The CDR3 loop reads CASSSQATDTQYF. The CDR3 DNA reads TGTGCCAGCAGCTCCCAAGCCACAGATACGCAGTATTTT.

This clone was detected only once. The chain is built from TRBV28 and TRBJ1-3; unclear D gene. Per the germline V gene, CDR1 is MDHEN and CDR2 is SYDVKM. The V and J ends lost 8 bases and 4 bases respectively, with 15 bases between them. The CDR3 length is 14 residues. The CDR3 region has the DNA TGTGCCAGCGTAGACCGAAGGTCGGGAAACACCATATATTTT. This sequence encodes CASVDRRSGNTIYF.

DNA of the CDR3: TGTGCCAGCAGCCCAGGGGGATACACAGATACGCAGTATTTT. This sequence encodes CASSPGGYTDTQYF. The rearrangement links TRBV28 to TRBJ2-3; TRBD1 agrees at 7 bases. This CDR3 has 14 residues. V shed 6 bases and J 2 bases; nucleotides not matched to a gene: 5. Germline assignment: CDR1 MDHEN and CDR2 SYDVKM.

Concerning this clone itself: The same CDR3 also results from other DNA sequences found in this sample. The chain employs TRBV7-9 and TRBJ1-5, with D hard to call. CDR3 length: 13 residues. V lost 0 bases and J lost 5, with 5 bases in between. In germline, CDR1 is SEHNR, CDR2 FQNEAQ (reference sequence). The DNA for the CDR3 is TGTGCCAGCAGCTTAGCGCTAGATCAGCCCCAGCATTTT. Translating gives CASSLALDQPQHF. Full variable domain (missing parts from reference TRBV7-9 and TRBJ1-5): DTGVSQNPRHKITKRGQNVTFRCDPISEHNRLYWYRQTLGQGPEFLTYFQNEAQLEKSRLLSDRFSAERPKGSFSTLEIQRTEQGDSAMYLCASSLALDQPQHFGDGTRLSIL.

For the CDR3, the DNA is TGTGCCATCAAACAGGGTTCCTATGGCTACACCTTC. This sequence encodes CAIKQGSYGYTF. The rearrangement uses TRBV10-3 and TRBJ1-2, with D perhaps TRBD1 (6 bases). V was cut by 7 bases and J by 4 bases, with 10 bases left in between. In germline, CDR1 is ENHRY, CDR2 SYGVKD. The CDR3 is made up of 12 amino acids.